This T cell receptor (beta chain) stems from a study of blood T cell repertoires in COVID-19. The count of this clone is one. Assay used: immunoSEQ multiplex PCR; TCRdb lists only in-frame clones, some missing. The sample yields some 190,000 clones, less than 90% seen once. Source material: peripheral blood. This receptor was obtained from a man younger than 45 with acute or convalescent COVID-19.

As DNA, the CDR3 is TGCGCCAGCAGCAGGAACACTGAAGCTTTCTTT. Amino acids: CASSRNTEAFF. This sequence joins TRBV10-2 and TRBJ1-1; no clear D. The V gene lost 6 bases and the J gene lost 1 base, with 3 bases spanning the gap. The CDR3 is 11 amino acids. Per the germline V gene, CDR1 is WSHSY and CDR2 is SAAADI.